This is a list of T cell receptor beta chains from one sample in a study of yellow fever vaccine responses in identical twins. TCRdb used MiXCR to reprocess the RT-PCR reads, holding one entry per CDR3 protein. Among 15,000 to 20,000 distinct CDR3 sequences listed, approximately 82% were seen once. The sequencing used T cells from blood (PBMCs), unsorted or a sorted subset (not recorded which), collected before or after yellow fever vaccination (not recorded which). The receptor set was obtained from a woman aged 18-35 years who received the yellow fever vaccine. CDR3s include the opening cysteine and the closing phenylalanine or tryptophan. The D gene is left open where the match is weak. Some rows have no size entry. The others give once, few or many, or a class for an expanded clone.

cdr3_aa: CASTQLAGVGKYEQYF
cdr3_nt: TGTGCCAGCACCCAACTAGCGGGAGTCGGAAAGTACGAGCAGTACTTC
clone_size: NA
cdr3_length: 16
v_call: TRBV7-6
d_call: TRBD2
j_call: TRBJ2-7

cdr3_aa: CASSRVPGAGTEAFF
cdr3_nt: TGTGCCAGCAGCCGAGTTCCGGGGGCGGGTACTGAAGCTTTCTTT
clone_size: NA
cdr3_length: 15
v_call: TRBV3-1
d_call: NA
j_call: TRBJ1-1

cdr3_aa: CASSLGYERTGELFF
cdr3_nt: TGTGCCAGCAGCTTAGGATATGAGCGCACCGGGGAGCTGTTTTTT
clone_size: NA
cdr3_length: 15
v_call: TRBV7-2
d_call: NA
j_call: TRBJ2-2

cdr3_aa: CASSLAGVLNEQYF
cdr3_nt: TGTGCCAGCAGCCTAGCGGGGGTCCTCAACGAGCAGTACTTC
clone_size: NA
cdr3_length: 14
v_call: TRBV11-3
d_call: TRBD2
j_call: TRBJ2-7

cdr3_aa: CSARIRETDTQYF
cdr3_nt: TGCAGTGCTAGAATCCGGGAGACAGATACGCAGTATTTT
clone_size: NA
cdr3_length: 13
v_call: TRBV20-1
d_call: NA
j_call: TRBJ2-3

cdr3_aa: CASSLAAGAYEQYF
cdr3_nt: TGTGCCAGCAGCTTAGCTGCAGGCGCCTACGAGCAGTACTTC
clone_size: NA
cdr3_length: 14
v_call: TRBV11-3
d_call: NA
j_call: TRBJ2-7

cdr3_aa: CASSPTGGADEQYF
cdr3_nt: TGTGCCAGCAGCCCAACAGGGGGCGCGGACGAGCAGTACTTC
clone_size: NA
cdr3_length: 14
v_call: TRBV7-6
d_call: TRBD1
j_call: TRBJ2-7

cdr3_aa: CASGRGATNEKLFF
cdr3_nt: TGTGCCAGCGGACGAGGGGCAACTAATGAAAAACTGTTTTTT
clone_size: NA
cdr3_length: 14
v_call: TRBV7-6
d_call: NA
j_call: TRBJ1-4

cdr3_aa: CASSFRTGESTEAFF
cdr3_nt: TGCGCCAGCAGCTTCAGGACAGGGGAAAGCACTGAAGCTTTCTTT
clone_size: NA
cdr3_length: 15
v_call: TRBV5-1
d_call: TRBD1
j_call: TRBJ1-1

cdr3_aa: CASSQVDRSYGYTF
cdr3_nt: TGTGCCAGCAGCCAAGTGGACAGGAGCTATGGCTACACCTTC
clone_size: NA
cdr3_length: 14
v_call: TRBV14
d_call: TRBD1
j_call: TRBJ1-2

cdr3_aa: CASSQELAGGTGELFF
cdr3_nt: TGCGCCAGCAGCCAAGAACTAGCGGGAGGGACCGGGGAGCTGTTTTTT
clone_size: NA
cdr3_length: 16
v_call: TRBV4-3
d_call: TRBD2
j_call: TRBJ2-2

cdr3_aa: CASSVYGHTYEQYF
cdr3_nt: TGTGCCAGCAGCGTATACGGCCATACCTACGAGCAGTACTTC
clone_size: few
cdr3_length: 14
v_call: TRBV7-6
d_call: NA
j_call: TRBJ2-7

cdr3_aa: CSVTMTGADTQYF
cdr3_nt: TGCAGCGTTACAATGACAGGGGCAGATACGCAGTATTTT
clone_size: few
cdr3_length: 13
v_call: TRBV29-1
d_call: TRBD1
j_call: TRBJ2-3

cdr3_aa: CASSLVGGMSEQYF
cdr3_nt: TGCGCCAGCAGTCTCGTGGGGGGGATGAGCGAGCAGTACTTC
clone_size: NA
cdr3_length: 14
v_call: TRBV4-1
d_call: TRBD2
j_call: TRBJ2-7

cdr3_aa: CASSLRLAESSYNEQFF
cdr3_nt: TGTGCCAGCAGCTTGCGTCTAGCGGAGAGCTCCTACAATGAGCAGTTCTTC
clone_size: NA
cdr3_length: 17
v_call: TRBV5-5
d_call: TRBD2
j_call: TRBJ2-1

cdr3_aa: CASSEYRTGSYEQYF
cdr3_nt: TGTGCCAGCAGTGAATACAGGACAGGATCCTACGAGCAGTACTTC
clone_size: NA
cdr3_length: 15
v_call: TRBV25-1
d_call: TRBD1
j_call: TRBJ2-7

cdr3_aa: CASSKEQGFKSYEQYF
cdr3_nt: TGTGCCAGCAGCAAAGAACAGGGCTTCAAGTCCTACGAGCAGTACTTC
clone_size: NA
cdr3_length: 16
v_call: TRBV21-1
d_call: NA
j_call: TRBJ2-7

cdr3_aa: CASSLEFTYEQYF
cdr3_nt: TGTGCCAGCAGCTTGGAATTCACCTACGAGCAGTACTTC
clone_size: once
cdr3_length: 13
v_call: TRBV11-3
d_call: NA
j_call: TRBJ2-7

cdr3_aa: CASSPAGTGVDTQYF
cdr3_nt: TGTGCCAGCAGCCCTGCCGGGACAGGGGTAGATACGCAGTATTTT
clone_size: NA
cdr3_length: 15
v_call: TRBV14
d_call: TRBD1
j_call: TRBJ2-3

cdr3_aa: CASSYDVNTEAFF
cdr3_nt: TGTGCCAGCAGTTATGACGTAAACACTGAAGCTTTCTTT
clone_size: NA
cdr3_length: 13
v_call: TRBV6-5
d_call: NA
j_call: TRBJ1-1

cdr3_aa: CASSQEGPASYEQYF
cdr3_nt: TGTGCCAGCAGCCAAGAGGGACCAGCTTCCTACGAGCAGTACTTC
clone_size: NA
cdr3_length: 15
v_call: TRBV3-1
d_call: NA
j_call: TRBJ2-7

cdr3_aa: CASSHLRSNQPQHF
cdr3_nt: TGCGCCAGCAGTCACCTTAGAAGCAATCAGCCCCAGCATTTT
clone_size: NA
cdr3_length: 14
v_call: TRBV23-1
d_call: NA
j_call: TRBJ1-5

cdr3_aa: CASSPPRSSTGELFF
cdr3_nt: TGCGCCAGCAGTCCCCCTAGGTCGAGCACCGGGGAGCTGTTTTTT
clone_size: NA
cdr3_length: 15
v_call: TRBV23-1
d_call: NA
j_call: TRBJ2-2

cdr3_aa: CASQAQGLHGYTF
cdr3_nt: TGTGCCAGCCAGGCTCAGGGGCTACATGGCTACACCTTC
clone_size: NA
cdr3_length: 13
v_call: TRBV19
d_call: NA
j_call: TRBJ1-2

cdr3_aa: CASSPLGMDNTDTQYF
cdr3_nt: TGTGCCAGCAGCCCCCTGGGAATGGACAACACAGATACGCAGTATTTT
clone_size: NA
cdr3_length: 16
v_call: TRBV11-3
d_call: NA
j_call: TRBJ2-3

cdr3_aa: CASSYQAGVNEQYF
cdr3_nt: TGTGCCAGCAGTTACCAAGCGGGAGTCAACGAGCAGTACTTC
clone_size: few
cdr3_length: 14
v_call: TRBV6-5
d_call: TRBD2
j_call: TRBJ2-7

cdr3_aa: CASSNGAGYEQYF
cdr3_nt: TGTGCCAGCAGTAACGGGGCCGGCTACGAGCAGTACTTC
clone_size: NA
cdr3_length: 13
v_call: TRBV6-4
d_call: NA
j_call: TRBJ2-7

cdr3_aa: CASRSGLARISGANVLTF
cdr3_nt: TGTGCCAGCAGGTCCGGACTAGCGAGAATCTCTGGGGCCAACGTCCTGACTTTC
clone_size: few
cdr3_length: 18
v_call: TRBV12-3/TRBV12-4
d_call: TRBD2
j_call: TRBJ2-6

cdr3_aa: CSVEGGTGIRSGANVLTF
cdr3_nt: TGCAGCGTTGAGGGGGGGACAGGGATAAGATCTGGGGCCAACGTCCTGACTTTC
clone_size: NA
cdr3_length: 18
v_call: TRBV29-1
d_call: TRBD1
j_call: TRBJ2-6

cdr3_aa: CSVEWYFEQFF
cdr3_nt: TGCAGCGTTGAATGGTATTTCGAGCAGTTCTTC
clone_size: NA
cdr3_length: 11
v_call: TRBV29-1
d_call: NA
j_call: TRBJ2-1

cdr3_aa: CATSSHSGADTQYF
cdr3_nt: TGTGCCACCAGCAGCCACTCGGGGGCAGATACGCAGTATTTT
clone_size: NA
cdr3_length: 14
v_call: TRBV15
d_call: NA
j_call: TRBJ2-3

cdr3_aa: CASSLTLPDTQYF
cdr3_nt: TGTGCCAGCAGCTTAACGTTACCAGATACGCAGTATTTT
clone_size: once
cdr3_length: 13
v_call: TRBV7-3
d_call: NA
j_call: TRBJ2-3

cdr3_aa: CSVTFGLAIYDEQFF
cdr3_nt: TGCAGCGTTACCTTCGGACTAGCCATTTACGATGAGCAGTTCTTC
clone_size: once
cdr3_length: 15
v_call: TRBV29-1
d_call: TRBD2
j_call: TRBJ2-1

cdr3_aa: CASSGSGANVLTF
cdr3_nt: TGTGCCAGCAGTGGGTCTGGGGCCAACGTCCTGACTTTC
clone_size: NA
cdr3_length: 13
v_call: TRBV2
d_call: NA
j_call: TRBJ2-6

cdr3_aa: CASRARRGLVGGDTQYF
cdr3_nt: TGTGCCAGCAGAGCAAGACGGGGACTAGTTGGAGGAGATACGCAGTATTTT
clone_size: NA
cdr3_length: 17
v_call: TRBV2
d_call: TRBD2
j_call: TRBJ2-3

cdr3_aa: CAGTAGQALQETQYF
cdr3_nt: TGTGCCGGCACTGCAGGACAAGCCCTCCAAGAGACCCAGTACTTC
clone_size: NA
cdr3_length: 15
v_call: TRBV6-1
d_call: NA
j_call: TRBJ2-5

cdr3_aa: CASSGQIVSYNEQFF
cdr3_nt: TGTGCCAGCAGTGGACAGATTGTCTCCTACAATGAGCAGTTCTTC
clone_size: NA
cdr3_length: 15
v_call: TRBV14
d_call: NA
j_call: TRBJ2-1

cdr3_aa: CASSNDGERAQYF
cdr3_nt: TGTGCCAGCAGCAACGACGGGGAGAGGGCCCAGTACTTC
clone_size: few
cdr3_length: 13
v_call: TRBV11-3
d_call: NA
j_call: TRBJ2-5

cdr3_aa: CASSPGTGLAYEQYF
cdr3_nt: TGTGCCAGCAGCCCGGGGACGGGCCTAGCCTACGAGCAGTACTTC
clone_size: NA
cdr3_length: 15
v_call: TRBV3-1
d_call: NA
j_call: TRBJ2-7

cdr3_aa: CSARVPDRGFYEQYF
cdr3_nt: TGCAGTGCTAGAGTACCGGACAGGGGGTTCTACGAGCAGTACTTC
clone_size: NA
cdr3_length: 15
v_call: TRBV20-1
d_call: TRBD1
j_call: TRBJ2-7

cdr3_aa: CASSQGSVNQPQHF
cdr3_nt: TGTGCCAGCAGCCAGGGAAGCGTCAATCAGCCCCAGCATTTT
clone_size: NA
cdr3_length: 14
v_call: TRBV9
d_call: NA
j_call: TRBJ1-5

cdr3_aa: CATLARAQETQYF
cdr3_nt: TGTGCCACCCTAGCGAGGGCACAAGAGACCCAGTACTTC
clone_size: NA
cdr3_length: 13
v_call: TRBV15
d_call: NA
j_call: TRBJ2-5